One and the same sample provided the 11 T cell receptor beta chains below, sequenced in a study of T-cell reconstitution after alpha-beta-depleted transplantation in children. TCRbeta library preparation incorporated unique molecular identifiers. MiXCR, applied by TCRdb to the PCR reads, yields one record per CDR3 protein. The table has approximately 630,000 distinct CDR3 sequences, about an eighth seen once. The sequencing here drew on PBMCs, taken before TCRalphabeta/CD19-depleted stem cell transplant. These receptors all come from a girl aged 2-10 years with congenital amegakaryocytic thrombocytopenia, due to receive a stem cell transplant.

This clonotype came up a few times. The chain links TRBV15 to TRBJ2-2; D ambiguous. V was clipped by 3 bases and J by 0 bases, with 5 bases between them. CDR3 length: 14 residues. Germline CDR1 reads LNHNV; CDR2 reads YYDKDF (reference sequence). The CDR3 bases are TGTGCCACCAGCAGCACGGCGAACACCGGGGAGCTGTTTTTT. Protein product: CATSSTANTGELFF. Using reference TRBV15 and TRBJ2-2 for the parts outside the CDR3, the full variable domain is DAMVIQNPRYQVTQFGKPVTLSCSQTLNHNVMYWYQQKSSQAPKLLFHYYDKDFNNEADTPDNFQSRRPNTSFCFLDIRSPGLGDTAMYLCATSSTANTGELFFGEGSRLTVL.

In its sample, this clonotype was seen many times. This CDR3 is CASSWDRGRILNTEAFF. The CDR3, as DNA: TGTGCCAGCAGTTGGGACAGGGGGCGCATCTTGAACACTGAAGCTTTCTTT. V is TRBV12-3 or TRBV12-4 and J is TRBJ1-1; 12 bases map to TRBD1. The CDR3 has 17 residues. V shed 4 bases and J 0 bases; nucleotides not matched to a gene: 6.

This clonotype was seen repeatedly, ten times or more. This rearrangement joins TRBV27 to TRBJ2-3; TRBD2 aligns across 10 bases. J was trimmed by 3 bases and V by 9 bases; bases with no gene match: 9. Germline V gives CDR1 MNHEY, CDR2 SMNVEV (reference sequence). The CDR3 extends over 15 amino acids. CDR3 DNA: TGTGCCAGTCAAGCGGGAGGGCCGAGGACAGATACGCAGTATTTT. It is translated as CASQAGGPRTDTQYF.

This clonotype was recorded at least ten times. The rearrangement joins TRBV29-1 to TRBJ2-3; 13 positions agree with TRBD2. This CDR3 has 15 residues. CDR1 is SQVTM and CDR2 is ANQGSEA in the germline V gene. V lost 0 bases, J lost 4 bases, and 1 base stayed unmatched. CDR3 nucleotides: TGCAGCGTTGAAGATGGACTAGCGGGAGCAGATACGCAGTATTTT. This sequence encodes CSVEDGLAGADTQYF.

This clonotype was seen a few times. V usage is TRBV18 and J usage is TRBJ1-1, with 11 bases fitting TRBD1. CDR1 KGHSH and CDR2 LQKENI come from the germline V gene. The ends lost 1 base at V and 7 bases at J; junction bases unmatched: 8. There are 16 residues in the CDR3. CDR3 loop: CASSPQGQGAGGEAFF. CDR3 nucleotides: TGTGCCAGCTCACCACAAGGACAGGGGGCGGGAGGTGAAGCTTTCTTT. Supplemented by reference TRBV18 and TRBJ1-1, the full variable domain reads NAGVMQNPRHLVRRRGQEARLRCSPMKGHSHVYWYRQLPEEGLKFMVYLQKENIIDESGMPKERFSAEFPKEGPSILRIQQVVRGDSAAYFCASSPQGQGAGGEAFFGQGTRLTVV.

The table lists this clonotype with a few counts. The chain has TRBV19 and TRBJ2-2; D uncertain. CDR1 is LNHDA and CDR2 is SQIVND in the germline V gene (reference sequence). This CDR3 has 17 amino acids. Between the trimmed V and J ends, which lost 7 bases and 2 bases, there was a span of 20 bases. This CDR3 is CASTAPSVHGNTGELFF. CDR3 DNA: TGTGCCAGTACCGCGCCGTCGGTTCACGGTAACACCGGGGAGCTGTTTTTT.

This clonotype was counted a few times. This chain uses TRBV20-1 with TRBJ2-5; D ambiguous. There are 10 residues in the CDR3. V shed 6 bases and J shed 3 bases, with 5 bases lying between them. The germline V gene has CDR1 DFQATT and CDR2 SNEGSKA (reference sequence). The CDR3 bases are TGCAGTGCCCCAAAAGAGACCCAGTACTTC. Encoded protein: CSAPKETQYF.

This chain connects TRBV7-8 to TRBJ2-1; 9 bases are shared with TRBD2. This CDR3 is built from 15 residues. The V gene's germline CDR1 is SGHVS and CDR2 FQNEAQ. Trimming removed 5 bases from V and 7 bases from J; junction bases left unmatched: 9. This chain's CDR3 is CASSTLAGWKNEQFF. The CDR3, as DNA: TGTGCCAGCAGCACTCTAGCGGGGTGGAAAAATGAGCAGTTCTTC.

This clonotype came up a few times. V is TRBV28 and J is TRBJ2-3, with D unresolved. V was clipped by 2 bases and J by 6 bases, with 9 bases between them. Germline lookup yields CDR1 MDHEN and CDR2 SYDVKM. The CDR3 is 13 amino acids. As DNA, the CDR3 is TGTGCCAGCAGTTTACCTCCCCGCGATACGCAGTATTTT. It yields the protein CASSLPPRDTQYF.

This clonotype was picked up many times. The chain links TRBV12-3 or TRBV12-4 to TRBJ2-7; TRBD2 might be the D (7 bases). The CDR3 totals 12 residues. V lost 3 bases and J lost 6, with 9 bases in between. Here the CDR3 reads CASSLGGAEQYF. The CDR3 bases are TGTGCCAGCAGTTTGGGGGGGGCCGAGCAGTACTTC.

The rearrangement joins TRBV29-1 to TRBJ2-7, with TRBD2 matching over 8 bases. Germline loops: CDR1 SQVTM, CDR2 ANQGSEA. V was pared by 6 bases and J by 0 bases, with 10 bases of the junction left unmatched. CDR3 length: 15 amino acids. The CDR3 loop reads CSVTTSGSGSYEQYF. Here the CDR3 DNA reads TGCAGCGTCACTACAAGCGGGAGTGGCTCCTACGAGCAGTACTTC.